A single T cell receptor beta chain is shown here with its context. The antigen remains unidentified. This sample was included in a study of OX40 agonist ivuxolimab in advanced cancers. Study details: Among those treated, three patients had partial responses, one with hepatocellular carcinoma and two with cutaneous melanoma. Study-wide results and limits: Certain nonresponders likewise exhibited a low normalized T-cell clonal expansion. Researchers report that CD8+ T cells had, on average, more expanded clones than CD4+.

The CDR3 has 15 amino acids. The junction had 8 bases not matched to a gene; V was cut back by 8 bases and J by 2 bases. Germline lookup yields CDR1 MNHEY and CDR2 SMNVEV (reference sequence). Patients had blood sampled at baseline and again on cycle 4 day 1 and cycle 7 day 1. Clones were sequenced by immunoSEQ multiplex PCR, and TCRdb holds only the in-frame ones, with some missing. Among 90,000 to 100,000 clones listed, around 95% were seen once. The chain uses TRBV27 and TRBJ1-5, with 8 bases matching TRBD1. Sequenced material: CD4+ or CD8+ T cells sorted from blood, taken in a trial of the OX40 agonist ivuxolimab. The sequence was obtained from an adult with an advanced solid tumor such as melanoma, head and neck, liver or kidney cancer. In nucleotides, the CDR3 is TGTGCCAGCTATCAACAGGGGGAAGGCAATCAGCCCCAGCATTTT. This codes for CASYQQGEGNQPQHF.